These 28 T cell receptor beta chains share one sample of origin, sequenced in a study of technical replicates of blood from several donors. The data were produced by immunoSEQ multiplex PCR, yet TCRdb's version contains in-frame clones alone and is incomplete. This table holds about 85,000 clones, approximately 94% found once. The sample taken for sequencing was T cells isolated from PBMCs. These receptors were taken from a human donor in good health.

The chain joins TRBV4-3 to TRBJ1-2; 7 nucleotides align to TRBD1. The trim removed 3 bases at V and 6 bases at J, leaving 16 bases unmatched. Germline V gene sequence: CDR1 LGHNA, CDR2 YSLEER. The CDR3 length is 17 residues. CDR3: CASSQSLSDRTMDGYTF. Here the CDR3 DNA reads TGCGCCAGCAGCCAGTCTTTGTCGGACAGGACAATGGATGGCTACACCTTC.

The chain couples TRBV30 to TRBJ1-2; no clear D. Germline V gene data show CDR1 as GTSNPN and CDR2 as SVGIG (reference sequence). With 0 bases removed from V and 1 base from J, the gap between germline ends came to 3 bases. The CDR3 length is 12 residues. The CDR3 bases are TGTGCCTGGAGTGTGAGTAACTATGGCTACACCTTC. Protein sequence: CAWSVSNYGYTF.

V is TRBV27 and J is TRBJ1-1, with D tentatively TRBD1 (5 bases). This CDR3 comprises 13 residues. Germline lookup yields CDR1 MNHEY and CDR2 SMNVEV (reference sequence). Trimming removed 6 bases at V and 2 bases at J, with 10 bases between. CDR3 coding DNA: TGTGCCAGCAGCCTAGGGGCCAACACTGAAGCTTTCTTT. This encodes CASSLGANTEAFF.

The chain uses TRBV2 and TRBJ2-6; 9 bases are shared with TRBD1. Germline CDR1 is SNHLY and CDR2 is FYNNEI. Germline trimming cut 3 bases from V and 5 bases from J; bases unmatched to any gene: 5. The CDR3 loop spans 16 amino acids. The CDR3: CASSDRGQGWANVLTF. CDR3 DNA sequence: TGTGCCAGCAGTGACAGGGGACAGGGCTGGGCCAACGTCCTGACTTTC.

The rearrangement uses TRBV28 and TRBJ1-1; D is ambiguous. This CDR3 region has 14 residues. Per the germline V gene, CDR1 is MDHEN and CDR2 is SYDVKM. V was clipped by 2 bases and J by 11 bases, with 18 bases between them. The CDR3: CASSLNGPFRGAFF. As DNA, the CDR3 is TGTGCCAGCAGTTTAAACGGGCCCTTCCGCGGGGCTTTCTTT.

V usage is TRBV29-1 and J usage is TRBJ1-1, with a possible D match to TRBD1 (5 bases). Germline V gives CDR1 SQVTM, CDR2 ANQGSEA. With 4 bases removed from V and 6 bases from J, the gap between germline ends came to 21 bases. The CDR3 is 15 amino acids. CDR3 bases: TGCAGCGTTGGGTCAGGGCCCAAACCTTACGCTGAAGCTTTCTTT. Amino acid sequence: CSVGSGPKPYAEAFF.

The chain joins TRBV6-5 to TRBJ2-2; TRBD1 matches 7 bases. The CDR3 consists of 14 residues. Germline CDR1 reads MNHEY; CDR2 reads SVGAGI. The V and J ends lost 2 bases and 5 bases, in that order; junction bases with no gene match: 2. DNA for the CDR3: TGTGCCAGCAGTTACCCACAGGGGACCGGGGAGCTGTTTTTT. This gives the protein CASSYPQGTGELFF.

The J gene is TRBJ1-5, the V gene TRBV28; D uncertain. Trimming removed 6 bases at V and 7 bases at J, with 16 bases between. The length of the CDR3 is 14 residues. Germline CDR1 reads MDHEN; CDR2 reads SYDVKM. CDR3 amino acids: CASSSSEGWQPQHF. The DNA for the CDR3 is TGTGCCAGCAGCTCATCGGAGGGCTGGCAGCCCCAGCATTTT.

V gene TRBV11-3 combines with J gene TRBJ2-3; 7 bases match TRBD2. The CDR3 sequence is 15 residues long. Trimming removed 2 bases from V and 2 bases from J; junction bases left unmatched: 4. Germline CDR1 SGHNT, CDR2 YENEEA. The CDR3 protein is CASSLSSGFTDTQYF. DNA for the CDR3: TGTGCCAGCAGCTTATCTAGCGGATTCACAGATACGCAGTATTTT.

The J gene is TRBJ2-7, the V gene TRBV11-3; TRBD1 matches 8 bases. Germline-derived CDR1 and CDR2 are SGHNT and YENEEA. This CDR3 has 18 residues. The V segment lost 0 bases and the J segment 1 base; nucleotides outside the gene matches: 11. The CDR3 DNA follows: TGTGCCAGCAGCTTAGAACAGGGGGGCGGATTAAATTCCTACGAGCAGTACTTC. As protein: CASSLEQGGGLNSYEQYF. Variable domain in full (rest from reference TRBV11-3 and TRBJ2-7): EAGVVQSPRYKIIEKKQPVAFWCNPISGHNTLYWYLQNLGQGPELLIRYENEEAVDDSQLPKDRFSAERLKGVDSTLKIQPAELGDSAVYLCASSLEQGGGLNSYEQYFGPGTRLTVT.

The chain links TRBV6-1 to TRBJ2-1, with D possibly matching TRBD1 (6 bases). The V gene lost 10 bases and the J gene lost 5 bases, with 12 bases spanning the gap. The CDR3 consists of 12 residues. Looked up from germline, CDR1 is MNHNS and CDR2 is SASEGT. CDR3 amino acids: CATATGNNEQFF. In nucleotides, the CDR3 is TGTGCCACCGCGACAGGAAACAATGAGCAGTTCTTC.

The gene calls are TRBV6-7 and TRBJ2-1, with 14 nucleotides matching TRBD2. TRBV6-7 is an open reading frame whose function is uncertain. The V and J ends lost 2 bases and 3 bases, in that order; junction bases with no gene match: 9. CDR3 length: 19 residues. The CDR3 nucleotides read TGTGCCAGCAGTTACCCTGGGACTAGCGGGAGCCTTTTCTACAATGAGCAGTTCTTC. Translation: CASSYPGTSGSLFYNEQFF.

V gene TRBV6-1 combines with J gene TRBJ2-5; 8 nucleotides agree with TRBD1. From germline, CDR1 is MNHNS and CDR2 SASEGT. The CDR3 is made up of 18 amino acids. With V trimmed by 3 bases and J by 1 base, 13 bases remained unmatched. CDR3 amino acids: CASSDRGLERLLQETQYF. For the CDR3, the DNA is TGTGCCAGCAGTGACAGGGGGCTGGAAAGGTTACTCCAAGAGACCCAGTACTTC.

The CDR3 region is CASSPVGGLYNEQFF. CDR3 in DNA: TGTGCCAGCAGCCCGGTTGGAGGACTGTATAATGAGCAGTTCTTC. The chain is built from TRBV13 and TRBJ2-1, with TRBD2 as a possible D gene (5 bases). Deletions cut 5 bases from V and 7 bases from J, with 18 bases between. The CDR3 has 15 amino acids. Looked up from germline, CDR1 is PRHDT and CDR2 is FYEKMQ (reference sequence).

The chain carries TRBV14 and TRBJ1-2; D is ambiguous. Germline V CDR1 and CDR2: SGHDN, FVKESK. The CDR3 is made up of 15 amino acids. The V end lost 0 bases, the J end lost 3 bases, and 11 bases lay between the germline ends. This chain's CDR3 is CASSQEPVWYYGYTF. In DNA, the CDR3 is TGTGCCAGCAGCCAAGAGCCGGTCTGGTACTATGGCTACACCTTC.

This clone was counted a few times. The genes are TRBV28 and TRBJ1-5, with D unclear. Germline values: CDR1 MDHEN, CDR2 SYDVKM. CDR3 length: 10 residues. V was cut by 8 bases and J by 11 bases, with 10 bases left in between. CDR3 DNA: TGTGCCAGCCGGGGTTCGACCCAGCATTTT. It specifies CASRGSTQHF. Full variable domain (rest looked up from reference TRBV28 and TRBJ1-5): DVKVTQSSRYLVKRTGEKVFLECVQDMDHENMFWYRQDPGLGLRLIYFSYDVKMKEKGDIPEGYSVSREKKERFSLILESASTNQTSMYLCASRGSTQHFGDGTRLSIL.

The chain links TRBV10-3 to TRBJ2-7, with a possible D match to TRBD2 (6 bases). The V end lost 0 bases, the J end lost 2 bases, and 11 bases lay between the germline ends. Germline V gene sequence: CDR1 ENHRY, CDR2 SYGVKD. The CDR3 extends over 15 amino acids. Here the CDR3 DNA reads TGTGCCATCAGTGAGTCGGGGGGTCAGGCCTACGAGCAGTACTTC. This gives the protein CAISESGGQAYEQYF.

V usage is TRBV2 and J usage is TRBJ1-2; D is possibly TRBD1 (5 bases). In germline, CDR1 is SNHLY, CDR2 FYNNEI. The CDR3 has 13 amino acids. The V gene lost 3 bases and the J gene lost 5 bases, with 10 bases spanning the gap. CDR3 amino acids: CASSDGGGYGYTF. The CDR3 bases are TGTGCCAGCAGTGACGGGGGGGGGTATGGCTACACCTTC.

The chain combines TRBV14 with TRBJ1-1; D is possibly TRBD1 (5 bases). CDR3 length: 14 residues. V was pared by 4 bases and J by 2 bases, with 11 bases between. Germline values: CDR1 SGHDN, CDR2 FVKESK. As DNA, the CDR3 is TGTGCCAGCAGCCCCAGGACACTAAACACTGAAGCTTTCTTT. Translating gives CASSPRTLNTEAFF.

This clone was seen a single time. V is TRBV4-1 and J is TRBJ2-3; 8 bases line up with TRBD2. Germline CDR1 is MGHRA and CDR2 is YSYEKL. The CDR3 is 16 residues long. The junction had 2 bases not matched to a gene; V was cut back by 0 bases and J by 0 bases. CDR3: CASSQDPSGSTDTQYF. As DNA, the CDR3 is TGCGCCAGCAGCCAAGATCCTAGCGGGAGCACAGATACGCAGTATTTT.

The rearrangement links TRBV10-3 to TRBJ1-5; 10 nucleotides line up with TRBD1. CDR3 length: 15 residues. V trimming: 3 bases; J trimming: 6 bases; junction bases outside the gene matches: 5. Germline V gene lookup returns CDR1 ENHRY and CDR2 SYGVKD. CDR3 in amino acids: CAISEGTGDTQPQHF. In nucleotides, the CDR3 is TGTGCCATCAGTGAAGGGACAGGGGATACTCAGCCCCAGCATTTT.

This CDR3 is CASRYTRQIAQPQHF. The CDR3 DNA reads TGTGCCAGCCGTTACACTCGACAGATAGCTCAGCCCCAGCATTTT. V usage is TRBV27 and J usage is TRBJ1-5; a weak D match, TRBD1 (5 bases). The germline CDR1 and CDR2 sequences are MNHEY and SMNVEV (reference sequence). The CDR3 is 15 amino acids. V was trimmed by 8 bases and J by 6 bases, leaving 20 bases between them.

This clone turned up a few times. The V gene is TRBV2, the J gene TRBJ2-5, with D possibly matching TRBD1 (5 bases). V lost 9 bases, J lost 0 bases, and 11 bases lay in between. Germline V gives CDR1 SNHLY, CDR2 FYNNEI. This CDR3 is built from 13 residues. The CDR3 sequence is CARSTENQETQYF. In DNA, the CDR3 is TGTGCCAGATCGACAGAGAACCAAGAGACCCAGTACTTC.

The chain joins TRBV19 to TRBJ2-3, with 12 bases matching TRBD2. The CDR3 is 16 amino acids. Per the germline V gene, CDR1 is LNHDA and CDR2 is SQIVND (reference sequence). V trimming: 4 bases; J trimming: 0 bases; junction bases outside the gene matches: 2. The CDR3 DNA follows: TGTGCCAGTAGTACGGGACTAGCGGGTAGCACAGATACGCAGTATTTT. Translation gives CASSTGLAGSTDTQYF.

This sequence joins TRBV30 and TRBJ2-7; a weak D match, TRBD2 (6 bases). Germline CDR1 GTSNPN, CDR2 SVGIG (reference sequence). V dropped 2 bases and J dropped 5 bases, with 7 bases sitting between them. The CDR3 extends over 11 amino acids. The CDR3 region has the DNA TGTGCCTGGAGTTGGAGGGACGAGCAGTACTTC. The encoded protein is CAWSWRDEQYF.

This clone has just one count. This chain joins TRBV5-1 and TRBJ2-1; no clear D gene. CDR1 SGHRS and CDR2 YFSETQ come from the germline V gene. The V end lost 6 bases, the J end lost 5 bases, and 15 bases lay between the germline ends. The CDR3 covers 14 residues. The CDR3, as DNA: TGCGCCAGCAAAAGTGTACGAGGCCACAATGAGCAGTTCTTC. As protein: CASKSVRGHNEQFF. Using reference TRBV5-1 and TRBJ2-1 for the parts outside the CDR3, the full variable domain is KAGVTQTPRYLIKTRGQQVTLSCSPISGHRSVSWYQQTPGQGLQFLFEYFSETQRNKGNFPGRFSGRQFSNSRSEMNVSTLELGDSALYLCASKSVRGHNEQFFGPGTRLTVL.

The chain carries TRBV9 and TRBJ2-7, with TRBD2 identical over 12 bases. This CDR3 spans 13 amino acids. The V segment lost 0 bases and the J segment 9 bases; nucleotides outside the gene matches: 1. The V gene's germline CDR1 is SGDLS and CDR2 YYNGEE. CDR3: CASSVGLAGVQYF. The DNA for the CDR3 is TGTGCCAGCAGCGTAGGACTAGCGGGAGTGCAGTACTTC.

The chain's CDR3 is CASSYEGTGEAFF. CDR3 in DNA: TGTGCCAGCAGTTACGAGGGGACAGGTGAAGCTTTCTTT. The chain combines TRBV6-5 with TRBJ1-1; 8 nucleotides line up with TRBD1. Germline V gene data show CDR1 as MNHEY and CDR2 as SVGAGI. The CDR3 extends over 13 amino acids. V was clipped by 2 bases and J by 7 bases; unmatched bases: 3.